The 12 T cell receptor beta chains presented below share a single source sample, sequenced in a study of molecular identifiers for immune sequencing clone quantification. TCRdb ran MiXCR on the PCR reads and lists one entry per CDR3 protein. This table holds around 470,000 distinct CDR3 sequences, approximately 25% found once. Sequenced material: naive CD8+ T cells from blood, with Jurkat cell RNA spiked in. Described subset: FACS-sorted CD8+CD4-CCR7+CD45RA+ naive T cells. The receptors shown here come from a human donor in good health. Some libraries in this study had Jurkat cell RNA spiked in.

On this clonotype itself: A much larger clone differs from this one at a single base, so this may be a read error. CDR3 region: CSATWTGDYEQYF. The CDR3 DNA follows: TGCAGTGCTACCTGGACGGGAGACTACGAGCAGTACTTC. The chain recombines TRBV20-1 with TRBJ2-7; D is possibly TRBD2 (6 bases). Germline CDR1 DFQATT, CDR2 SNEGSKA (reference sequence). V was cut by 4 bases and J by 3 bases, with 13 bases left in between. The CDR3 is made up of 13 amino acids.

The chain couples TRBV7-9 to TRBJ1-6, with TRBD1 matching over 7 bases. V trimming: 0 bases; J trimming: 8 bases; junction bases outside the gene matches: 4. This CDR3 has 15 amino acids. Germline assignment: CDR1 SEHNR and CDR2 FQNEAQ (reference sequence). This chain's CDR3 is CASSLATGTDSPLHF. The CDR3 DNA reads TGTGCCAGCAGCTTAGCCACAGGGACAGATTCACCCCTCCACTTT. Full variable domain (missing parts from reference TRBV7-9 and TRBJ1-6): DTGVSQNPRHKITKRGQNVTFRCDPISEHNRLYWYRQTLGQGPEFLTYFQNEAQLEKSRLLSDRFSAERPKGSFSTLEIQRTEQGDSAMYLCASSLATGTDSPLHFGNGTRLTVT.

The table lists this clonotype with a count of one. This chain uses TRBV7-9 with TRBJ2-1; 9 bases fit TRBD2. The CDR3 length is 16 residues. Germline values: CDR1 SEHNR, CDR2 FQNEAQ (reference sequence). Trimming at V came to 5 bases and at J to 1 base, leaving 6 bases not matched to a gene. This CDR3 is CASSARSGSSYNEQFF. The CDR3 region has the DNA TGTGCCAGCAGCGCCCGTAGCGGGAGTTCCTACAATGAGCAGTTCTTC.

The gene calls are TRBV7-9 and TRBJ2-3; 13 bases line up with TRBD2. The CDR3 loop spans 17 amino acids. CDR1 and CDR2 (germline): SEHNR, FQNEAQ (reference sequence). V lost 5 bases, J lost 5 bases, and 10 bases stayed unmatched. Here the CDR3 DNA reads TGTGCCAGCAGCACAACCGGGACTAGCGGGGAAATAGATACGCAGTATTTT. Translation gives CASSTTGTSGEIDTQYF.

The V call is TRBV5-6, the J call TRBJ2-1; no definite D call. The germline V gene encodes CDR1 SGHDT and CDR2 YYEEEE. The CDR3 loop spans 18 amino acids. Trimming left V 3 bases short and J 0 bases short, with 19 bases between. The chain's CDR3 is CASSSQGTVLRSYNEQFF. CDR3 DNA: TGTGCCAGCAGCTCCCAAGGCACGGTCCTGCGCTCCTACAATGAGCAGTTCTTC.

In its sample, this clonotype was seen many times. The chain links TRBV7-6 to TRBJ2-7; possibly TRBD2 for D (5 bases). With 5 bases removed from V and 4 bases from J, the gap between germline ends came to 18 bases. CDR1 is SGHVS and CDR2 is FNYEAQ in the germline V gene. This CDR3 spans 15 amino acids. CDR3 DNA sequence: TGTGCCAGCAGCCCGCCCCCGGGGTTTTCGTACGAGCAGTACTTC. Encoded protein: CASSPPPGFSYEQYF.

This clonotype was detected only a few times. The rearrangement uses TRBV19 and TRBJ1-5, with D possibly matching TRBD1 (6 bases). The CDR3 runs 14 residues. Germline CDR1 is LNHDA and CDR2 is SQIVND (reference sequence). Trimming cost V 8 bases and J 7 bases, with 18 bases left between them. The CDR3 DNA follows: TGTGCCAGTTCCTCTACACAGGGTTGGCAGCCCCAGCATTTT. This encodes CASSSTQGWQPQHF.

This clonotype has a handful of counts. The rearrangement joins TRBV7-9 to TRBJ2-5, with TRBD2 identical over 9 bases. The CDR3 length is 16 residues. From germline, CDR1 is SEHNR and CDR2 FQNEAQ (reference sequence). V gave up 5 bases and J gave up 1 base; unmatched junction bases: 8. This chain's CDR3 is CASSPPERGVQETQYF. CDR3 bases: TGTGCCAGCAGCCCACCAGAGCGGGGGGTCCAAGAGACCCAGTACTTC. Looking up the rest from reference TRBV7-9 and TRBJ2-5 gives the full variable domain: DTGVSQNPRHKITKRGQNVTFRCDPISEHNRLYWYRQTLGQGPEFLTYFQNEAQLEKSRLLSDRFSAERPKGSFSTLEIQRTEQGDSAMYLCASSPPERGVQETQYFGPGTRLLVL.

A few counts support this clonotype. The rearrangement joins TRBV7-9 to TRBJ1-2; 7 positions match TRBD1. With 4 bases clipped from V and 9 bases from J, the junction kept 11 bases outside the gene matches. Germline V gives CDR1 SEHNR, CDR2 FQNEAQ (reference sequence). This CDR3 contains 14 residues. CDR3 nucleotide sequence: TGTGCCAGCAGCTACCAGATAGACAGGGATAGCTACACCTTC. Translated: CASSYQIDRDSYTF.

The sample holds a few counts of this clonotype. This chain joins TRBV6-1 and TRBJ1-1; possibly TRBD1 for D (6 bases). V was cut by 0 bases and J by 8 bases, with 10 bases left in between. The CDR3 has 13 residues. Germline V gives CDR1 MNHNS, CDR2 SASEGT. The CDR3 loop is CASSEAGGQEAFF. In DNA form, the CDR3 reads TGTGCCAGCAGTGAAGCGGGGGGACAAGAAGCTTTCTTT.

This clonotype showed up many times. The chain carries TRBV4-3 and TRBJ2-5; no definite D call. Between the trimmed V and J ends, which lost 2 bases and 0 bases, there was a span of 10 bases. This CDR3 region has 15 residues. From germline, CDR1 is LGHNA and CDR2 YSLEER. CDR3 protein: CASSQFETYQETQYF. For the CDR3, the DNA is TGCGCCAGCAGCCAATTTGAGACGTACCAAGAGACCCAGTACTTC.

The chain has TRBV9 and TRBJ2-3; a weak D match, TRBD1 (5 bases). CDR3 length equals 15 residues. Per germline, CDR1 SGDLS and CDR2 YYNGEE. The germline V and J ends were trimmed by 0 bases and 6 bases, with 14 bases remaining between them. CDR3 sequence: CASSVDTSKGDTQYF. DNA for the CDR3: TGTGCCAGCAGCGTAGATACCAGCAAGGGGGATACGCAGTATTTT.